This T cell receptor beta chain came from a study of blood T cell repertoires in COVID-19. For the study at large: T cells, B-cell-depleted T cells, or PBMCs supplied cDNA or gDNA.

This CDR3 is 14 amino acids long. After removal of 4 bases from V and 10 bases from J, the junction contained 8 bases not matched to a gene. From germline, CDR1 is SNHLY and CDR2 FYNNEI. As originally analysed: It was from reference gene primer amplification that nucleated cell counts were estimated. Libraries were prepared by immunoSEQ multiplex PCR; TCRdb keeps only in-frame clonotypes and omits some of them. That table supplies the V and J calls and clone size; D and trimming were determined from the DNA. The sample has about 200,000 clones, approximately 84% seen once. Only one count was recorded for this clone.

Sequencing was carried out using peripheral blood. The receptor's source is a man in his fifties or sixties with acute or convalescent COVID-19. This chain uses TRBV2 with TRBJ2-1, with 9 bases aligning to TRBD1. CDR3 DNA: TGTGCCAGCAGTGTCAGGACAGGGGTTCCCGAGCAGTTCTTC. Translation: CASSVRTGVPEQFF.